The 17 T cell receptor beta chains below come from one sample, sequenced in a study of CD8+CD57+ T cells in acquired aplastic anemia. Whoever was chosen for sequencing had shown CD8+CD57+ cell expansion by flow cytometry. Investigators profiled TCR beta VDJ and CDR3 from genomic DNA template. TCRdb reprocessed the reads with MiXCR, giving one entry per CDR3 protein. This table holds 90,000 to 150,000 distinct CDR3 sequences, 45% to 60% found once. Input material: sorted CD4+, CD8+, or CD8+CD57+ T cells (not recorded which) from PBMCs. The receptors derive from a human donor with aplastic anemia.

This clonotype turned up a few times. The gene calls are TRBV11-1 and TRBJ2-1; tentatively, D is TRBD2 (6 bases). CDR1 SGHAT and CDR2 FQDESV come from the germline V gene (reference sequence). The CDR3 is made up of 16 amino acids. Trimming took off 6 bases at V and 5 bases at J, with 20 bases between the two ends. CDR3 DNA sequence: TGTGCCAGCAGTTATTACCTAGCGAATTTAAACAATGAGCAGTTCTTC. Protein sequence: CASSYYLANLNNEQFF.

The chain is built from TRBV10-2 and TRBJ2-3, with D perhaps TRBD1 (6 bases). Germline V lookup: CDR1 WSHSY, CDR2 SAAADI. Trimming cost V 8 bases and J 5 bases, with 14 bases left between them. This CDR3 is built from 13 residues. Written as DNA, the CDR3 is TGCGCCAGCTCGGGCCAGGGGAGAGATACGCAGTATTTT. It yields the protein CASSGQGRDTQYF.

The V gene is TRBV7-2, the J gene TRBJ2-5, with 9 bases identical to TRBD2. The V gene end was trimmed by 8 bases and the J gene end by 4 bases; junction bases not matched to a gene: 5. This CDR3 is 13 amino acids long. The germline V gene has CDR1 SGHTA and CDR2 FQGNSA. The CDR3 sequence: CASSGLAGETQYF. The CDR3 coding sequence is TGTGCCAGCTCGGGACTAGCCGGAGAGACCCAGTACTTC.

This chain joins TRBV25-1 and TRBJ2-7, with TRBD2 matching over 14 bases. Per germline, CDR1 MGHDK and CDR2 SYGVNS. V gave up 1 base and J gave up 3 bases; unmatched junction bases: 2. The CDR3 is 16 residues long. The CDR3 nucleotides are TGTGCCAGCAGTGAATTAGGGACTAGCGGGGGCTACGAGCAGTACTTC. Its translation is CASSELGTSGGYEQYF.

In its sample, this clonotype was seen a few times. The chain employs TRBV5-8 and TRBJ1-1, with 8 nucleotides matching TRBD1. The J segment lost 2 bases and the V segment lost 4 bases, leaving 7 bases of the junction unmatched. This CDR3 is built from 15 residues. Per the germline V gene, CDR1 is SGHTS and CDR2 is YDEGEE. The CDR3 sequence is CASSPRDRKNTEAFF. The CDR3 bases are TGTGCCAGCAGCCCTCGGGACAGGAAAAACACTGAAGCTTTCTTT.

The rearrangement joins TRBV20-1 to TRBJ2-3; TRBD2 agrees at 11 bases. Losses at the gene ends were 6 bases for V and 2 bases for J; bases not matched to a gene: 4. Germline CDR1 and CDR2: DFQATT and SNEGSKA (reference sequence). This CDR3 has 14 residues. CDR3 sequence (DNA): TGCAGTGCATCTAGCGGGGGGTCCACAGATACGCAGTATTTT. Amino acid sequence: CSASSGGSTDTQYF.

Many counts were recorded for this clonotype. The J gene is TRBJ2-6, the V gene TRBV7-9; D is uncertain. V was clipped by 8 bases and J by 0 bases, with 11 bases between them. The CDR3 extends over 15 amino acids. The germline CDR1 and CDR2 sequences are SEHNR and FQNEAQ (reference sequence). CDR3 DNA sequence: TGTGCCAGCTCAAGTAGCTCCTCTGGGGCCAACGTCCTGACTTTC. Translating gives CASSSSSSGANVLTF.

This clonotype was detected many times. The chain has TRBV20-1 and TRBJ1-1, with no clear D. The length of the CDR3 is 14 residues. Trimming left V 0 bases short and J 4 bases short, with 12 bases between. Germline CDR1 reads DFQATT; CDR2 reads SNEGSKA (reference sequence). In nucleotides, the CDR3 is TGCAGTGCTAGAGATTCCCGGGAGTTCACTGAAGCTTTCTTT. It encodes CSARDSREFTEAFF.

This clonotype showed up many times. The chain joins TRBV29-1 to TRBJ2-1; 8 bases are a match to TRBD1. CDR3 length equals 15 residues. Losses at the gene ends were 0 bases for V and 0 bases for J; bases not matched to a gene: 1. Germline V gene sequence: CDR1 SQVTM, CDR2 ANQGSEA. CDR3 nucleotide sequence: TGCAGCGTTGAAGAGGGACAGGTCTCCTACAATGAGCAGTTCTTC. Its translation: CSVEEGQVSYNEQFF.

This rearrangement joins TRBV10-3 to TRBJ1-4, with 9 nucleotides matching TRBD1. This CDR3 is 15 amino acids long. CDR1 ENHRY and CDR2 SYGVKD come from the germline V gene. V was clipped by 6 bases and J by 6 bases; unmatched bases: 8. The CDR3 nucleotides read TGTGCCATCAGCCCTTCACAGGGGGCAGATGAAAAACTGTTTTTT. Amino acid sequence: CAISPSQGADEKLFF.

The chain employs TRBV20-1 and TRBJ2-7; 8 nucleotides match TRBD1. The CDR3 contains 12 residues. V was clipped by 6 bases and J by 3 bases; unmatched bases: 4. Germline V lookup: CDR1 DFQATT, CDR2 SNEGSKA (reference sequence). CDR3 sequence reads: CSASGTGYEQYF. The DNA of the CDR3 is TGCAGTGCCTCTGGGACAGGCTACGAGCAGTACTTC.

The chain is built from TRBV25-1 and TRBJ1-3; the D gene is possibly TRBD1 (6 bases). V lost 7 bases to trimming and J lost 3 bases, with 10 bases between them. From germline, CDR1 is MGHDK and CDR2 SYGVNS. This CDR3 spans 13 amino acids. The chain's CDR3 is CASIGTYGNTIYF. For the CDR3, the DNA is TGTGCCAGCATTGGGACATATGGAAACACCATATATTTT.

This clonotype occurred a few times. The J gene is TRBJ2-7, the V gene TRBV20-1; no reliable D call. The CDR3 has 13 amino acids. Per germline, CDR1 DFQATT and CDR2 SNEGSKA (reference sequence). As DNA, the CDR3 is TGCAGCCTAACCAGGATGTCCTTTTCTGAGCAGTACTTC. Translated, it gives CSLTRMSFSEQYF.

The rearrangement uses TRBV29-1 and TRBJ1-1; 7 bases map to TRBD1. With V trimmed by 6 bases and J by 8 bases, 12 bases remained unmatched. Germline V gene sequence: CDR1 SQVTM, CDR2 ANQGSEA. The CDR3 is 13 amino acids. The CDR3, as DNA: TGCAGCGTGCTCCCGGGAAGGGGGCGGGAAGCTTTCTTT. Translated: CSVLPGRGREAFF.

As to this clonotype: This may stem from a read error, because a much larger clone lies one nucleotide away. The rearrangement joins TRBV20-1 to TRBJ1-5; no clear D gene. Trimming pared 8 bases from V and 4 bases from J, leaving 18 bases between. CDR1 DFQATT and CDR2 SNEGSKA come from the germline V gene (reference sequence). CDR3 length equals 14 residues. CDR3 DNA sequence: TGCAGTACCACGCCTAAGGGCGGTAATCAGCCCCAGCATTTT. The encoded protein is CSTTPKGGNQPQHF.

The chain couples TRBV29-1 to TRBJ2-1; D might be TRBD1 (5 bases). Germline CDR1 and CDR2: SQVTM and ANQGSEA. This CDR3 region has 14 residues. This CDR3 is CRDHPGLNYNEQFF. The CDR3 DNA sequence: TGCAGAGATCATCCAGGGTTAAACTACAATGAGCAGTTCTTC.

This chain uses TRBV15 with TRBJ2-1; a possible D gene is TRBD2 (6 bases). Germline CDR1 LNHNV, CDR2 YYDKDF (reference sequence). V lost 9 bases and J 4 bases, leaving 10 bases between the germline ends. CDR3 length: 12 residues. The CDR3 sequence: CATGLSYNEQFF. The CDR3, as DNA: TGTGCCACGGGACTCTCTTACAATGAGCAGTTCTTC.